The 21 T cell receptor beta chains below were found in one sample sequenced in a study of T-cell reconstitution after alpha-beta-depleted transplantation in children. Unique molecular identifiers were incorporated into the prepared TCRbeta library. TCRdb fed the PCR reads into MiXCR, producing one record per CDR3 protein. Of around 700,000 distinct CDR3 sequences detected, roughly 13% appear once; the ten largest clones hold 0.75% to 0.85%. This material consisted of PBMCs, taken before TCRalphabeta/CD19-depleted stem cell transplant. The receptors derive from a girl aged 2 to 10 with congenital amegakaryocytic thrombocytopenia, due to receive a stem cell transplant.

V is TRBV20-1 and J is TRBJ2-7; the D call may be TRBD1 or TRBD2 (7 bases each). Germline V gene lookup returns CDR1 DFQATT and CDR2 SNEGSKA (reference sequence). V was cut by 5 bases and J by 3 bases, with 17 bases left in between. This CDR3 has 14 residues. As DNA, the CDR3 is TGCAGTGCTGGTGGTTCAGGGGGGGTCTACGAGCAGTACTTC. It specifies CSAGGSGGVYEQYF.

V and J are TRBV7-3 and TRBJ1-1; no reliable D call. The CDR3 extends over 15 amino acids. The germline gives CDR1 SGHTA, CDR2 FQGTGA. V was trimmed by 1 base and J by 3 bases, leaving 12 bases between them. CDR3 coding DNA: TGTGCCAGCAGCTTAAGTGGCCCCCCGGACACTGAAGCTTTCTTT. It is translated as CASSLSGPPDTEAFF.

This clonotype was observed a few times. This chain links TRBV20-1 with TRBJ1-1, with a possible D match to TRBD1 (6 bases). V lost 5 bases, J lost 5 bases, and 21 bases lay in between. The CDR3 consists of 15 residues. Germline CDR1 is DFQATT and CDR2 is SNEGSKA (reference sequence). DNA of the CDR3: TGCAGTGCTCATTCTAACAGGGTAGGAGGGACTGAAGCTTTCTTT. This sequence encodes CSAHSNRVGGTEAFF.

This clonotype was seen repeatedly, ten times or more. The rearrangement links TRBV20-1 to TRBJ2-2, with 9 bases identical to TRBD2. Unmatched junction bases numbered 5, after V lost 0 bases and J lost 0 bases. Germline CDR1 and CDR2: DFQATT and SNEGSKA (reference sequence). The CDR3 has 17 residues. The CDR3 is CSARDSGSPANTGELFF. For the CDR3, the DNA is TGCAGTGCTAGAGATAGCGGGAGCCCCGCGAACACCGGGGAGCTGTTTTTT.

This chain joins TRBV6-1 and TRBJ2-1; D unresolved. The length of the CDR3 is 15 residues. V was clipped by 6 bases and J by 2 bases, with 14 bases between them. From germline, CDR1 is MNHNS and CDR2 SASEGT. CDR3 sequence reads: CASSSDWSPYNEQFF. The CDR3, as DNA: TGTGCCAGCAGCAGCGACTGGTCCCCCTACAATGAGCAGTTCTTC.

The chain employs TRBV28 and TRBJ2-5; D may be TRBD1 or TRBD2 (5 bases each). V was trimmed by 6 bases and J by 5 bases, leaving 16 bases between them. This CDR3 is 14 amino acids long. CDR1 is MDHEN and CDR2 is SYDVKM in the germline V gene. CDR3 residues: CASSLLGVQETQYF. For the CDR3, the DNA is TGTGCCAGCAGCCTACTGGGGGTGCAGGAGACCCAGTACTTC. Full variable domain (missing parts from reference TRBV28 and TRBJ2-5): DVKVTQSSRYLVKRTGEKVFLECVQDMDHENMFWYRQDPGLGLRLIYFSYDVKMKEKGDIPEGYSVSREKKERFSLILESASTNQTSMYLCASSLLGVQETQYFGPGTRLLVL.

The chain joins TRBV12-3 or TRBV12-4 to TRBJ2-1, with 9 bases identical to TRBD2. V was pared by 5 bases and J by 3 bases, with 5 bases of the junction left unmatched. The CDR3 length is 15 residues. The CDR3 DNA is TGTGCCAGCAGTCCGGGACTAGCTTACTACAATGAGCAGTTCTTC. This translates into CASSPGLAYYNEQFF.

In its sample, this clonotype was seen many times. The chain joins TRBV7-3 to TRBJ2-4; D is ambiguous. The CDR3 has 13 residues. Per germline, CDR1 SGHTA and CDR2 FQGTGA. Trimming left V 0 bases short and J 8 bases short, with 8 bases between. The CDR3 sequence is CASSLTRLDIQYF. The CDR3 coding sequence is TGTGCCAGCAGCTTAACGCGGCTAGACATTCAGTACTTC.

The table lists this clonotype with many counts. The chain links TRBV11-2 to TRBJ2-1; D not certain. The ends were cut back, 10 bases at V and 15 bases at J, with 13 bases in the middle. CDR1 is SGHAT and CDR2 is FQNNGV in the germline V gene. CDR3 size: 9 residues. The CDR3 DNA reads TGTGCCACCCAAAAAGGTCGGTTCTTC. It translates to CATQKGRFF.

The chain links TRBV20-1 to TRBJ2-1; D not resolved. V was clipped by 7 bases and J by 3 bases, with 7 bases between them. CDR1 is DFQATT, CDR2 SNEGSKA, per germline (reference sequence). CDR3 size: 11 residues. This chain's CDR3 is CSVSYYNEQFF. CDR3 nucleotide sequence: TGCAGTGTAAGCTACTACAATGAGCAGTTCTTC.

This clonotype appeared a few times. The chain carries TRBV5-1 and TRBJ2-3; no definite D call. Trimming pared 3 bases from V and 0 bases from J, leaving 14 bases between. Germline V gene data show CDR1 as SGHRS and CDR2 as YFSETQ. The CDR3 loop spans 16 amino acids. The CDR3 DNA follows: TGCGCCAGCAGCTACCTCAGCGATTACAGCACAGATACGCAGTATTTT. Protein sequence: CASSYLSDYSTDTQYF.

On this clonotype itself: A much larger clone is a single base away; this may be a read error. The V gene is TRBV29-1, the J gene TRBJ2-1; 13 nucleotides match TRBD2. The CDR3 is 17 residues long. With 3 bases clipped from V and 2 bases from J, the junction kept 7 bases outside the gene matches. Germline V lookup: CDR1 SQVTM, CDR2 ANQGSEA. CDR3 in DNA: TGCAGCGTTGATTTGGGGACTAGCGGGAATCCCTACAATGAGCAGTTCTTC. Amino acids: CSVDLGTSGNPYNEQFF.

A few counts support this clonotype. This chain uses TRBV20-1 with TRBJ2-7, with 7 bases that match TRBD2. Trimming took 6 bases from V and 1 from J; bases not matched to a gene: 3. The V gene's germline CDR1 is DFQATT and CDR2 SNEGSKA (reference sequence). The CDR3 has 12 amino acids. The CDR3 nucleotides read TGCAGTGCAAAGCGGGGATCCTACGAGCAGTACTTC. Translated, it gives CSAKRGSYEQYF.

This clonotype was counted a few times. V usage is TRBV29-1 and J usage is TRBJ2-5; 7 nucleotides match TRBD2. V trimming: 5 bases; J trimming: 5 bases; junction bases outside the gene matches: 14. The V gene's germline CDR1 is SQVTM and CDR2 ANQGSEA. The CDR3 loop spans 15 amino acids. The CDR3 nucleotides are TGCAGCGTTACCGAGACCCGGGAGGTTAGGGAGACCCAGTACTTC. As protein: CSVTETREVRETQYF.

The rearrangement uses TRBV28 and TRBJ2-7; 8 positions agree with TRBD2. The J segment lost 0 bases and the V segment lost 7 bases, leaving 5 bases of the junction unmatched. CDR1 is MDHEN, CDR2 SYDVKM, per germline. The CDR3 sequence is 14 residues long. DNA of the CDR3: TGTGCCAGCACCCGGCTAGCGGGCTCCTACGAGCAGTACTTC. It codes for CASTRLAGSYEQYF.

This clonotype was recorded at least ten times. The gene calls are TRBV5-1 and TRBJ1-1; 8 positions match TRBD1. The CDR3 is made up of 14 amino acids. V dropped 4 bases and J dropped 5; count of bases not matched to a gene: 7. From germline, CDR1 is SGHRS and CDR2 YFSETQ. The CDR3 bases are TGCGCCAGCAGCACCGGACAGGGTTGGACTGAAGCTTTCTTT. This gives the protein CASSTGQGWTEAFF.

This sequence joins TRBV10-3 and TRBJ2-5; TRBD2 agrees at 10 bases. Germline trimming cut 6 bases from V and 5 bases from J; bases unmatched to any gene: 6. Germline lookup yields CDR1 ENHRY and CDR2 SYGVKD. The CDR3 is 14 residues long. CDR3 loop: CAIRDQREGETQYF. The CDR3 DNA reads TGTGCCATCAGAGACCAGCGGGAGGGGGAGACCCAGTACTTC.

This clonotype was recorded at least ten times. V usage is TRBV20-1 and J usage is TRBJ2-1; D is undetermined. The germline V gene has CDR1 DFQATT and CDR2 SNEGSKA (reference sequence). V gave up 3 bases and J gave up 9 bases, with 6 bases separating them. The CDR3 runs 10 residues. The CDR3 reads CSASYGEQFF. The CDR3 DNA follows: TGCAGTGCTAGCTATGGTGAGCAGTTCTTC.

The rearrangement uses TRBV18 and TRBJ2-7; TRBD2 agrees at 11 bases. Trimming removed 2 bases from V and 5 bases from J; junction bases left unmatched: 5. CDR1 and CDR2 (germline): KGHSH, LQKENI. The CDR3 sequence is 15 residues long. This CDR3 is CASSPVLAGVNEQYF. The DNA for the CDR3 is TGTGCCAGCTCACCAGTACTAGCGGGAGTGAACGAGCAGTACTTC.

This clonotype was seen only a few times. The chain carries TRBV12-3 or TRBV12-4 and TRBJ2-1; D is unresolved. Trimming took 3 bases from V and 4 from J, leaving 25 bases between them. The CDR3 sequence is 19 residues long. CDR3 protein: CASSFPSVYAAVQYNEQFF. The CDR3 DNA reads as TGTGCCAGCAGTTTCCCCTCAGTATACGCTGCCGTCCAATACAATGAGCAGTTCTTC.

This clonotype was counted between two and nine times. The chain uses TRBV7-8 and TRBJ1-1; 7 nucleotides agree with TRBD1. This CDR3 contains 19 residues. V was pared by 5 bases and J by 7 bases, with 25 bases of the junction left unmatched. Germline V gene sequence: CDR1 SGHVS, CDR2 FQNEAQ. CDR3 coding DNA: TGTGCCAGCAGCCCAAGACAGGGCGCTGTGTCACAGAAGTCAAATGAAGCTTTCTTT. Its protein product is CASSPRQGAVSQKSNEAFF.